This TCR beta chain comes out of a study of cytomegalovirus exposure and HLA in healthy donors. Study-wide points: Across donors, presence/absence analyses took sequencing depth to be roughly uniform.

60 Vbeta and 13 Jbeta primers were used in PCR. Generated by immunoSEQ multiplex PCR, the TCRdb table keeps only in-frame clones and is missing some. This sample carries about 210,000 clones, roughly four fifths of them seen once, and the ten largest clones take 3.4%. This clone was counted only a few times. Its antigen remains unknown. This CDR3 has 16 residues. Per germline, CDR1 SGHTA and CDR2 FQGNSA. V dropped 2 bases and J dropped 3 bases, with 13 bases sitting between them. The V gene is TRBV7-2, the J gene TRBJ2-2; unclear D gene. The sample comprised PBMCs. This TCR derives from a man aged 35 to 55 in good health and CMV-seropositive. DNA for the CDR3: TGTGCCAGCAGCTTACCCCCGGGTCGGGACACCGGGGAGCTGTTTTTT. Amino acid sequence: CASSLPPGRDTGELFF.